The next 23 T cell receptor beta chains were all read from a single sample in a study of T cells in Graves' hyperthyroidism and ophthalmopathy. Amplification of TCR beta CDR3 regions was performed using RNA transcripts as template. The TCR CDR3 was amplified in a first-round RT-PCR using the HTBI primer set. TCRdb re-called the multiplex PCR reads through MiXCR, storing one row per CDR3 protein. The sample lists roughly 380,000 distinct CDR3 sequences, approximately 15% occurring once. Sequencing was done on a sample of blood. These receptors were collected from a woman younger than 35 with Graves' hyperthyroidism.

There are many counts of this clonotype. V is TRBV2 and J is TRBJ2-2; possibly TRBD2 for D (6 bases). Germline-derived CDR1 and CDR2 are SNHLY and FYNNEI. Trimming took 5 bases from V and 0 from J, leaving 7 bases between them. CDR3 length: 14 residues. Here the CDR3 DNA reads TGTGCCAGCAGTTCGGGGGCGAACACCGGGGAGCTGTTTTTT. Translated, it gives CASSSGANTGELFF.

At least ten counts were recorded for this clonotype. The rearrangement links TRBV27 to TRBJ2-7, with 7 bases fitting TRBD2. This CDR3 spans 14 amino acids. From germline, CDR1 is MNHEY and CDR2 SMNVEV (reference sequence). V lost 5 bases to trimming and J lost 6 bases; unmatched junction nucleotides: 10. The CDR3 DNA sequence: TGTGCCAGCAGTCAAGGGACTAACCCAGGCGAGCAGTACTTC. It translates to CASSQGTNPGEQYF.

This chain links TRBV30 with TRBJ2-5; TRBD2 aligns across 10 bases. V trimming: 8 bases; J trimming: 5 bases; junction bases outside the gene matches: 5. The CDR3 extends over 12 amino acids. Germline CDR1 reads GTSNPN; CDR2 reads SVGIG (reference sequence). The CDR3 nucleotides read TGTGCCCGGACTAGCGGCTATGAGACCCAGTACTTC. Encoded protein: CARTSGYETQYF.

This clonotype was seen at least ten times. The chain joins TRBV20-1 to TRBJ1-1; no clear D gene. Between the trimmed V and J ends, which lost 0 bases and 5 bases, there was a span of 13 bases. CDR1 and CDR2 (germline): DFQATT, SNEGSKA (reference sequence). The CDR3 length is 14 residues. The CDR3 here is CSARDSAGGTEAFF. In nucleotides, the CDR3 is TGCAGTGCTAGAGATTCGGCTGGAGGGACTGAAGCTTTCTTT.

This clonotype has at least ten counts. The CDR3 region has the DNA TGCAGTGCTAGAGGGGGTATGGGACTTAACTACAATGAGCAGTTCTTC. Its translation is CSARGGMGLNYNEQFF. The chain carries TRBV20-1 and TRBJ2-1; D possibly corresponds to TRBD2 (6 bases). CDR1 is DFQATT and CDR2 is SNEGSKA in the germline V gene (reference sequence). Trimming left V 1 base short and J 3 bases short, with 16 bases between. The CDR3 covers 16 residues.

There are many counts of this clonotype. The rearrangement joins TRBV14 to TRBJ1-2; D not certain. This CDR3 has 16 residues. Looked up from germline, CDR1 is SGHDN and CDR2 is FVKESK. Trimming shortened V by 2 bases and J by 0 bases, and 13 bases separated the two germline ends. The CDR3 coding sequence is TGTGCCAGCAGCCAAAGGGTCAGTGGTGCTAACTATGGCTACACCTTC. It is translated as CASSQRVSGANYGYTF.

There are many counts of this clonotype. This rearrangement joins TRBV11-3 to TRBJ2-2; TRBD2 might be the D (5 bases). Germline V gives CDR1 SGHNT, CDR2 YENEEA. The V gene lost 5 bases and the J gene lost 7 bases, with 11 bases spanning the gap. The CDR3 consists of 13 residues. CDR3 nucleotide sequence: TGTGCCAGCAGCAGAGTCGGGGACGGGGAGCTGTTTTTT. It is translated as CASSRVGDGELFF.

This chain uses TRBV12-3 or TRBV12-4 with TRBJ1-1, with 11 bases identical to TRBD1. The CDR3 runs to 16 residues. The ends lost 5 bases at V and 1 base at J; junction bases unmatched: 6. CDR3 loop: CASSRTGGLWNTEAFF. CDR3 sequence (DNA): TGTGCCAGCAGTCGGACAGGGGGCTTGTGGAACACTGAAGCTTTCTTT.

Comments on this clonotype: The junction departs from germline at one end; a sequencing error may be responsible. The chain is built from TRBV5-1 and TRBJ1-5, with D tentatively TRBD1 (6 bases). Germline CDR1 and CDR2: SGHRS and YFSETQ. This CDR3 has 13 amino acids. In DNA, the CDR3 is TGCGCCAGCAGCTTGGGACAGGATCAGCTCCAGCATTTT. Its translation is CASSLGQDQLQHF.

This clonotype showed up just a few times. The V gene is TRBV2, the J gene TRBJ2-7, with 9 positions matching TRBD2. The germline gives CDR1 SNHLY, CDR2 FYNNEI. V shed 6 bases and J 2 bases; nucleotides not matched to a gene: 8. The CDR3 length is 15 residues. CDR3 nucleotide sequence: TGTGCCAGCAGACAGTCGGCTAGCGGGGCCTACGAGCAGTACTTC. Translating it yields CASRQSASGAYEQYF.

This clonotype has a count of ten or more. This sequence joins TRBV28 and TRBJ2-3, with D possibly matching TRBD1 (5 bases). This CDR3 is built from 17 residues. The V end was cut by 2 bases, the J end by 6 bases, with 21 bases between. Germline CDR1 and CDR2: MDHEN and SYDVKM. CDR3 residues: CASSLRSWTFSIDTQYF. DNA of the CDR3: TGTGCCAGCAGTTTAAGATCGTGGACATTCTCAATTGATACGCAGTATTTT.

This clonotype was observed at least ten times. The gene calls are TRBV6-1 and TRBJ1-1; 8 nucleotides match TRBD1. Germline lookup yields CDR1 MNHNS and CDR2 SASEGT. CDR3 length: 16 residues. The J segment lost 0 bases and the V segment lost 8 bases, leaving 11 bases of the junction unmatched. DNA of the CDR3: TGTGCCAGCCTACCCGGACAGGGTATTATGAACACTGAAGCTTTCTTT. This sequence encodes CASLPGQGIMNTEAFF.

In nucleotides, the CDR3 is TGTGCCAGCAGCTTAGGGGCAGGCGGACCTCAAGAGACCCAGTACTTC. This encodes CASSLGAGGPQETQYF. This chain connects TRBV7-6 to TRBJ2-5; no definite D call. Trimming left V 1 base short and J 2 bases short, with 14 bases between. Germline values: CDR1 SGHVS, CDR2 FNYEAQ. CDR3 length: 16 residues.

This clonotype was found many times. The chain links TRBV6-1 to TRBJ1-1, with 8 bases matching TRBD1. V was clipped by 6 bases and J by 4 bases; unmatched bases: 10. Germline-derived CDR1 and CDR2 are MNHNS and SASEGT. The CDR3 sequence is 15 residues long. The CDR3 region is CASRRPGGAGTEAFF. For the CDR3, the DNA is TGTGCCAGCAGACGTCCAGGGGGCGCGGGCACTGAAGCTTTCTTT.

This clonotype was seen at least ten times. The chain links TRBV7-3 to TRBJ1-1, with 7 nucleotides matching TRBD1. J gave up 1 base and V 2 bases, and 13 bases lay outside the gene matches. The CDR3 length is 18 residues. Germline V lookup: CDR1 SGHTA, CDR2 FQGTGA. The CDR3 region is CASSLSSQGGLANTEAFF. The DNA for the CDR3 is TGTGCCAGCAGCTTATCTTCCCAGGGGGGATTAGCGAACACTGAAGCTTTCTTT.

The chain carries TRBV5-5 and TRBJ2-1; the match to TRBD2 covers 7 bases. The length of the CDR3 is 16 residues. Germline V gives CDR1 SGHKS, CDR2 YYEKEE (reference sequence). V lost 7 bases and J lost 4; bases outside the gene matches: 14. In nucleotides, the CDR3 is TGTGCCAGCGGGCGCGTGGCTAGCGGACTTTACAATGAGCAGTTCTTC. Encoded protein: CASGRVASGLYNEQFF. Combining the CDR3 with reference TRBV5-5 and TRBJ2-1 gives the whole variable domain DAGVTQSPTHLIKTRGQQVTLRCSPISGHKSVSWYQQVLGQGPQFIFQYYEKEERGRGNFPDRFSARQFPNYSSELNVNALLLGDSALYLCASGRVASGLYNEQFFGPGTRLTVL.

This clonotype was seen ten or more times. The chain joins TRBV15 to TRBJ1-5, with D perhaps TRBD1 (5 bases). Germline lookup yields CDR1 LNHNV and CDR2 YYDKDF (reference sequence). The V gene lost 8 bases and the J gene lost 2 bases, with 10 bases spanning the gap. The CDR3 length is 13 residues. The CDR3 here is CATGQGGNQPQHF. CDR3 nucleotide sequence: TGTGCCACCGGGCAGGGAGGCAATCAGCCCCAGCATTTT. Full variable domain (remainder filled in from reference TRBV15 and TRBJ1-5): DAMVIQNPRYQVTQFGKPVTLSCSQTLNHNVMYWYQQKSSQAPKLLFHYYDKDFNNEADTPDNFQSRRPNTSFCFLDIRSPGLGDTAMYLCATGQGGNQPQHFGDGTRLSIL.

This rearrangement joins TRBV18 to TRBJ2-7, with 11 bases matching TRBD2. This CDR3 is 16 amino acids long. J was trimmed by 3 bases and V by 3 bases; bases with no gene match: 7. Per germline, CDR1 KGHSH and CDR2 LQKENI. The CDR3 region has the DNA TGTGCCAGCTCACCCCCACTAGCGGGAGTGGGCTACGAGCAGTACTTC. Its protein product is CASSPPLAGVGYEQYF.

In this sample, this clonotype turned up many times. V is TRBV2 and J is TRBJ2-2, with 13 bases aligning to TRBD2. From germline, CDR1 is SNHLY and CDR2 FYNNEI. The CDR3 runs 16 residues. V dropped 8 bases and J dropped 5; count of bases not matched to a gene: 8. CDR3 amino acids: CASLGLAGVETGELFF. CDR3 DNA: TGTGCCAGCCTCGGACTAGCGGGAGTCGAGACCGGGGAGCTGTTTTTT.

There are a few counts of this clonotype. The chain couples TRBV7-9 to TRBJ2-1; no clear D. The CDR3 length is 19 residues. Germline CDR1 reads SEHNR; CDR2 reads FQNEAQ (reference sequence). Trimming stripped 0 bases from V and 8 bases from J, with 26 bases between. The CDR3 region has the DNA TGTGCCAGCAGCTTAGCGCCACTTGGGCGTACCCTACACGTTGATGAGCAGTTCTTC. Its translation: CASSLAPLGRTLHVDEQFF.

The table lists this clonotype with many counts. The V gene is TRBV2, the J gene TRBJ2-5, with TRBD2 identical over 11 bases. CDR1 is SNHLY, CDR2 FYNNEI, per germline. CDR3 length: 15 residues. The V gene end was trimmed by 5 bases and the J gene end by 5 bases; junction bases not matched to a gene: 7. The CDR3 here is CASSIALAGAETQYF. The CDR3 DNA follows: TGTGCCAGCAGTATTGCACTAGCGGGAGCCGAGACCCAGTACTTC.

This clonotype has a count of ten or more. The chain couples TRBV12-3 or TRBV12-4 to TRBJ1-4; D gene unclear. The CDR3 is 15 amino acids. The V gene lost 5 bases and the J gene lost 8 bases, with 18 bases spanning the gap. Here the CDR3 DNA reads TGTGCCAGCAGTGCCCCGGGCTTGACCGGGGAAAAACTGTTTTTT. This sequence encodes CASSAPGLTGEKLFF.

The chain is built from TRBV7-3 and TRBJ2-7; 7 bases align to TRBD2. The V and J ends lost 5 bases and 2 bases, in that order; junction bases with no gene match: 9. Germline CDR1 SGHTA, CDR2 FQGTGA. The CDR3 has 15 residues. CDR3 DNA sequence: TGTGCCAGCAGCACATATGCGGGAGCGGCCTACGAGCAGTACTTC. Protein: CASSTYAGAAYEQYF.